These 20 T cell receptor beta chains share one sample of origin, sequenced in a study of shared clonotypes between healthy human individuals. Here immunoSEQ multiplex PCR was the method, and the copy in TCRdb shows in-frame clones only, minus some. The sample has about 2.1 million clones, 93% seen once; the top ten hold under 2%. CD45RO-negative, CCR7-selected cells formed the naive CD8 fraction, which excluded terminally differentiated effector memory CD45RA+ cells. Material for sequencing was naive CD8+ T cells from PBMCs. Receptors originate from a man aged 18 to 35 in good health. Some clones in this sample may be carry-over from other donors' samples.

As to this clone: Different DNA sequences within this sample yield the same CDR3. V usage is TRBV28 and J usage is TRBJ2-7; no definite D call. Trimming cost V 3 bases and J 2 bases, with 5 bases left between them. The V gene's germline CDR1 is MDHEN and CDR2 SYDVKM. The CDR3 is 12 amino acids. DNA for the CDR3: TGTGCCAGCAGTTTTCGGCCCTACGAGCAGTACTTC. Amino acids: CASSFRPYEQYF.

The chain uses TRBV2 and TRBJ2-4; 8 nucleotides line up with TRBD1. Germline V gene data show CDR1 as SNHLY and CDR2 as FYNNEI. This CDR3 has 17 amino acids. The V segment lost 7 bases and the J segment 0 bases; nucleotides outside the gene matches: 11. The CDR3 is CASTVTGTGLAKNIQYF. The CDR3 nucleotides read TGTGCCAGCACTGTCACCGGGACAGGCTTAGCCAAAAACATTCAGTACTTC.

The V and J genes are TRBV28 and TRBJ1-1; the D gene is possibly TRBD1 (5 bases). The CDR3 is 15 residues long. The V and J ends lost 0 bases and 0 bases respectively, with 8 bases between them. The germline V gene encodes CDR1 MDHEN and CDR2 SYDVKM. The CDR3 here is CASSLWTVLNTEAFF. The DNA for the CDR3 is TGTGCCAGCAGTTTATGGACAGTATTGAACACTGAAGCTTTCTTT.

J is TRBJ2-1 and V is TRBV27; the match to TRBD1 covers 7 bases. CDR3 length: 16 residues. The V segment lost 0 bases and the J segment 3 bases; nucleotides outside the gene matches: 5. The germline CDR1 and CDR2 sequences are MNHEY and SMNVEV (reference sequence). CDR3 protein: CASSLSRTGRYNEQFF. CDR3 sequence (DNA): TGTGCCAGCAGTTTATCGAGGACAGGCCGCTACAATGAGCAGTTCTTC.

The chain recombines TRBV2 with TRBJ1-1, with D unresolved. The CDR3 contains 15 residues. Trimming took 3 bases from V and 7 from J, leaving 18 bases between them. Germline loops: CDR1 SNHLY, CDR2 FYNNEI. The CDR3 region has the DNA TGTGCCAGCAGTGAGACGCGGAACTTAGGCAGTGAAGCTTTCTTT. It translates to CASSETRNLGSEAFF.

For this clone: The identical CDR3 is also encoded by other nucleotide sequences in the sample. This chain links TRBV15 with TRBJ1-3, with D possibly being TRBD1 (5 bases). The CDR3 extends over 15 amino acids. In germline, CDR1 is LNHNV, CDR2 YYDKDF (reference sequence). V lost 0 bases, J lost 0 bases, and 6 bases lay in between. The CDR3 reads CATSREGGSGNTIYF. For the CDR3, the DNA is TGTGCCACCAGCAGAGAGGGGGGCTCTGGAAACACCATATATTTT.

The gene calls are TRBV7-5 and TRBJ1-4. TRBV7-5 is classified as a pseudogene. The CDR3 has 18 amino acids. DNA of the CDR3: TGTGTCAGAAGCTTAGCGAGGGGGGGGCGCTTAACTAATGAAAAACTGTTTTTT. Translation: CVRSLARGGRLTNEKLFF.

Here the CDR3 reads CASRPGLRLNEQFF. CDR3 nucleotides: TGTGCCAGTAGACCGGGACTAAGGCTCAATGAGCAGTTCTTC. This chain links TRBV19 with TRBJ2-1, with 7 bases that match TRBD2. Trimming removed 6 bases from V and 6 bases from J; junction bases left unmatched: 8. Germline CDR1 is LNHDA and CDR2 is SQIVND (reference sequence). CDR3 length: 14 residues.

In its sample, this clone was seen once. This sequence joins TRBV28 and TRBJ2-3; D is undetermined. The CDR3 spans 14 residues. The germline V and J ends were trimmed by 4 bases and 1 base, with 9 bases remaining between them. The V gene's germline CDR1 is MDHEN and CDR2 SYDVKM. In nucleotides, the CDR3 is TGTGCCAGCAGTTCCCTATCTGGCACAGATACGCAGTATTTT. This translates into CASSSLSGTDTQYF.

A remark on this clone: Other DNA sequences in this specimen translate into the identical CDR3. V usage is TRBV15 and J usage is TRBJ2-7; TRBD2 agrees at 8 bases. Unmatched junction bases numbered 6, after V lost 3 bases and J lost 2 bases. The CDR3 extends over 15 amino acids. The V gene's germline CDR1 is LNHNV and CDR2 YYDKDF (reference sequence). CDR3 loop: CATSSGAGETYEQYF. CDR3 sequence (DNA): TGTGCCACCAGCAGCGGAGCGGGAGAAACCTACGAGCAGTACTTC.

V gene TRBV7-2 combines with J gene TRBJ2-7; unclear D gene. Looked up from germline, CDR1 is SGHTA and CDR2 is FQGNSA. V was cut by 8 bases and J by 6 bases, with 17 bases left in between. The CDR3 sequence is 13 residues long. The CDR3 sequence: CASQTPPSAEQYF. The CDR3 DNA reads TGTGCCAGCCAAACCCCCCCCTCCGCCGAGCAGTACTTC.

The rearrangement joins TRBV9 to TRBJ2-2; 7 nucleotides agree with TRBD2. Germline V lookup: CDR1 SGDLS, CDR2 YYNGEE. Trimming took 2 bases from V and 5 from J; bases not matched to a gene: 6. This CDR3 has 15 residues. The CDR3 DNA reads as TGTGCCAGCAGCGTGGGAGGGGTAACTACCGGGGAGCTGTTTTTT. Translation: CASSVGGVTTGELFF.

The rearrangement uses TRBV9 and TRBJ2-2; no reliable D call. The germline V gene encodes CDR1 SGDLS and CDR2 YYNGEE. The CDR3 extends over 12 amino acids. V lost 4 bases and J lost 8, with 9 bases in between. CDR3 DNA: TGTGCCAGCAGCCTAATACAGGGGGAGCTGTTTTTT. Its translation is CASSLIQGELFF.

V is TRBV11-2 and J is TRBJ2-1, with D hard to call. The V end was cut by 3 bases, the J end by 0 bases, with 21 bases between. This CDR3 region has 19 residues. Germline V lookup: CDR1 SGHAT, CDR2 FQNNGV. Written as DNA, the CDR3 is TGTGCCAGCAGCTTTTCGCCCCTCGGTCAGGTCCCCTCCTACAATGAGCAGTTCTTC. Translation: CASSFSPLGQVPSYNEQFF.

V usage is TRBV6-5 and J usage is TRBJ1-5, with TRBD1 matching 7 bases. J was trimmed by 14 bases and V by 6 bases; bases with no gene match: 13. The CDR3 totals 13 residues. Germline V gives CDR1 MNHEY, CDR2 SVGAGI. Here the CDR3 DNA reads TGTGCCAGCAGCCTCCTCGGGACAGCTTCTGAGCATTTT. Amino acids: CASSLLGTASEHF.

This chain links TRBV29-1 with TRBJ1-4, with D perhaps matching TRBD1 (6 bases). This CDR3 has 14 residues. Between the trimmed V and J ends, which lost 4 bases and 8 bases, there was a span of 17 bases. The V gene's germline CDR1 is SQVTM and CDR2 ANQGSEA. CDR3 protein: CSVGTDTGGEKLFF. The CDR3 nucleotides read TGCAGCGTTGGCACTGATACGGGGGGCGAAAAACTGTTTTTT.

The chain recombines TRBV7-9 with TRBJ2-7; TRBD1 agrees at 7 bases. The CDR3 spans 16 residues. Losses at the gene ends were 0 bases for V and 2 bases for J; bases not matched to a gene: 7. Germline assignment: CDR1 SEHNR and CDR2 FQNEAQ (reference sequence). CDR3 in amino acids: CASSLAEGAGTYEQYF. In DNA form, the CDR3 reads TGTGCCAGCAGCTTAGCTGAGGGGGCAGGGACCTACGAGCAGTACTTC.

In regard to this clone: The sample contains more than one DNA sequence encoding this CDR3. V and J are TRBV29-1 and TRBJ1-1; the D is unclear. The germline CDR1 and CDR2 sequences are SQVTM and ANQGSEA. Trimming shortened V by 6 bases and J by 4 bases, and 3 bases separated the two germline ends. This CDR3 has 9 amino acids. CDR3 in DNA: TGCAGCGTAGGCACTGAAGCTTTCTTT. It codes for CSVGTEAFF.

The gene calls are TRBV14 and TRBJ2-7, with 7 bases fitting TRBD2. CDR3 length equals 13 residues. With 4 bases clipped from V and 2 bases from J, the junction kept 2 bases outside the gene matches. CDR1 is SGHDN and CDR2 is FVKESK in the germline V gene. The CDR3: CASSLGTTYEQYF. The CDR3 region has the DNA TGTGCCAGCAGCCTCGGGACTACCTACGAGCAGTACTTC. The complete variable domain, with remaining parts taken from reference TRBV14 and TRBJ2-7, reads EAGVTQFPSHSVIEKGQTVTLRCDPISGHDNLYWYRRVMGKEIKFLLHFVKESKQDESGMPNNRFLAERTGGTYSTLKVQPAELEDSGVYFCASSLGTTYEQYFGPGTRLTVT.

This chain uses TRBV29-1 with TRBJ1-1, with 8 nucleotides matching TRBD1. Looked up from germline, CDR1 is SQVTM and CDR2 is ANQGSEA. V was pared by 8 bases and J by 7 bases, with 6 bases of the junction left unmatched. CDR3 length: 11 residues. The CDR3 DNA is TGCAGCATCGGACAGGGCTATGAAGCTTTCTTT. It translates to CSIGQGYEAFF.